This TCR beta chain is drawn from a study of blood T cell repertoires in COVID-19. Study details: Samples representing acute and convalescent COVID-19 were sourced from the United States, Italy and Spain. Sources were T cells, B-cell-depleted T cells, or PBMCs; the material itself was cDNA or gDNA.

Per the study methods: Reference gene primer amplification gave estimated nucleated cell counts. Assay: immunoSEQ multiplex PCR; the TCRdb copy retains only in-frame clones and omits some. The V and J calls and clone size come from that table; D and trimming were worked out from the DNA. The sample lists 75,000 to 80,000 clones; 88% were seen once. Germline loops: CDR1 KGHSH, CDR2 LQKENI. This CDR3 has 14 residues. V lost 2 bases and J lost 6, with 10 bases in between. The chain is built from TRBV18 and TRBJ2-2, with D possibly TRBD1 on 5 matching bases. The TCR comes from a human donor in a cohort sampled during active COVID-19. What was sequenced was peripheral blood. The CDR3 protein is CASSPIRAPGELFF. For the CDR3, the DNA is TGTGCCAGCTCACCAATCAGGGCTCCCGGGGAGCTGTTTTTT.